The sequence of this T cell receptor beta chain was determined in a study of patients and donors after allogeneic stem cell transplantation (dated by TCRdb to 2018 to 2021). A word on this clonotype: The antigen it recognizes is unknown. It has no much larger one-base neighbor in the sample; base qualities were not kept.

Trimming takes 5 bases from V and 7 bases from J, and the germline ends sit 12 bases apart. The germline V gene yields SGHTA for CDR1 and FQGTGA for CDR2. The CDR3 covers 13 residues, taking in both the cysteine and the phenylalanine. The entry retains the CDR3 DNA only, 39 bases that are in frame from base 1. The method was RT-PCR. Sequencing used a NextSeq 550. TCRdb trimmed public reads at Q25 via fastp, called clones via MiXCR and kept in-frame beta chains. Identical CDR3 protein sequences are pooled into one entry, listed with their most common genes and DNA. Recorded for this sample are approximately 200,000 distinct CDR3 sequences; over 12% of them occurred a single time. The top ten clones comprise more than 9% of the sample.

The chain employs TRBV7-3 and TRBJ2-1; confidence is insufficient to name the D gene. The sequence came from a human donor who was either an allogeneic HSCT recipient or a stem cell or donor lymphocyte infusion donor (not recorded which). It is not recorded whose cells these are; they may come from a transplant donor. Input material: blood, either unsorted or a sorted T cell fraction (not recorded which). CDR3 protein: CASSPSPLNEQFF. The DNA sequence reads TGTGCCAGCAGCCCGAGCCCACTTAATGAGCAGTTCTTC.